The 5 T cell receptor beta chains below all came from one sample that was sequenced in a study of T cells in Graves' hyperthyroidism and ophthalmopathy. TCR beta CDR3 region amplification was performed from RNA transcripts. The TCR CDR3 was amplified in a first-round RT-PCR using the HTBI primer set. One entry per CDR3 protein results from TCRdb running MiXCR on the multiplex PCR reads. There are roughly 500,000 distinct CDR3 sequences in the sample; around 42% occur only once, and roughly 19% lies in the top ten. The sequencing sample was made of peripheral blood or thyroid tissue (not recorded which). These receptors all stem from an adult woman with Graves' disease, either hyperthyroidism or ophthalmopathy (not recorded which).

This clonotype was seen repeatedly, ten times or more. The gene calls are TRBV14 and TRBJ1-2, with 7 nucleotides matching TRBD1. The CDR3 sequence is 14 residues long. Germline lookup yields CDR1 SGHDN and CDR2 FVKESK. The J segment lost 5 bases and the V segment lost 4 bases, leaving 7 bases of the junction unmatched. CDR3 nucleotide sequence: TGTGCCAGCAGCCCAGACAGGGCCCCTTATGGCTACACCTTC. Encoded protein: CASSPDRAPYGYTF.

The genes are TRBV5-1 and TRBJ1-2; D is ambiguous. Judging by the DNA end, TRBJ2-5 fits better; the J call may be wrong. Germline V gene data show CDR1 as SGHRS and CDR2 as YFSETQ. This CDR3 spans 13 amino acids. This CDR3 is CASSLYNQETQYF. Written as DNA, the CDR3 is TGCGCCAGCAGCTTGTACAATCAAGAGACCCAGTACTTC.

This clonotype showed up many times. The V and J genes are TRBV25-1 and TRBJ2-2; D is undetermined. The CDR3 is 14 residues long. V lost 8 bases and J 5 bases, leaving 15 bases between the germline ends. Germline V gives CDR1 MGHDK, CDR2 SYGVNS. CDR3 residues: CASSRHSDTGELFF. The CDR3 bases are TGTGCCAGCTCGAGACACTCAGATACCGGGGAGCTGTTTTTT.

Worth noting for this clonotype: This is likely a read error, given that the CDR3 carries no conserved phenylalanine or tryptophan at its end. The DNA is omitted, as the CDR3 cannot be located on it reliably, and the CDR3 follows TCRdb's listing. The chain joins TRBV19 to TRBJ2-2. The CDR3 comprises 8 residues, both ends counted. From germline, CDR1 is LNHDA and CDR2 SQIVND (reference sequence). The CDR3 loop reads CASSTDRT.

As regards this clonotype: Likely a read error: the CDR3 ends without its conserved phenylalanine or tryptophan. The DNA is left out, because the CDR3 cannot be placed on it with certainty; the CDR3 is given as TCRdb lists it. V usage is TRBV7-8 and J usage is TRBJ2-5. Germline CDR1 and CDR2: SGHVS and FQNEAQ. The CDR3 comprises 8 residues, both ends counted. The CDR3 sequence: CASSLPAD.